This T cell receptor beta chain appears in the sequencing data of a study of CD8+CD57+ T cells in acquired aplastic anemia. Study background: DNA from sorted CD4+ and CD8+ cells averaged approximately 2.9 ug. Findings and caveats of the study: The CD8+ Simpson's diversity of patients and controls was not significantly different.

Comments on this clonotype: Its target is unknown.

CDR3 length: 14 amino acids. Germline values: CDR1 SGHAT, CDR2 FQDESV (reference sequence). Deletions cut 5 bases from V and 2 bases from J, with 10 bases between. The study profiled TCR beta VDJ and CDR3 using genomic DNA as template. TCRdb redid the calling of the reads with MiXCR, one entry per CDR3 protein. The sample lists some 120,000 distinct CDR3 sequences, around 48% occurring once. This TCR derives from a human donor in good health, serving as a control. The chain carries TRBV11-1 and TRBJ2-1; unclear D gene. Source material: sorted CD4+, CD8+, or CD8+CD57+ T cells (not recorded which) from PBMCs. DNA for the CDR3: TGTGCCAGCAGCGTCAGTGGTGCCTACAATGAGCAGTTCTTC. This encodes CASSVSGAYNEQFF.